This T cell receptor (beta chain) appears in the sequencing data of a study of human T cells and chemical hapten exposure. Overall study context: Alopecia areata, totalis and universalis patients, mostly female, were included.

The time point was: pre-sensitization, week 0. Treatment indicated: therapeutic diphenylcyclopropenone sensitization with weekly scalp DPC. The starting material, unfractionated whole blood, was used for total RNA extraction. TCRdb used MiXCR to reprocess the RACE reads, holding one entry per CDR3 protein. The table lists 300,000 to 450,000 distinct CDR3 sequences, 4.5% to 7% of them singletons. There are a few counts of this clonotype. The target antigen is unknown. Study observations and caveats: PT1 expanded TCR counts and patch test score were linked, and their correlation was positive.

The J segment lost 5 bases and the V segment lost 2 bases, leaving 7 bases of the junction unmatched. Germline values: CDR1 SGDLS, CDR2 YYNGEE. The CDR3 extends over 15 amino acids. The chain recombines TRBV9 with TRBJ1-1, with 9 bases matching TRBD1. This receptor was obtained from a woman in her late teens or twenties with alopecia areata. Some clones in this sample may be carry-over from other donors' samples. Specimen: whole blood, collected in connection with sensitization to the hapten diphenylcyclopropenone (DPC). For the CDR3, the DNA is TGTGCCAGCAGCGTCTCCCGGGACAGGGAAACTGAAGCTTTCTTT. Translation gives CASSVSRDRETEAFF.